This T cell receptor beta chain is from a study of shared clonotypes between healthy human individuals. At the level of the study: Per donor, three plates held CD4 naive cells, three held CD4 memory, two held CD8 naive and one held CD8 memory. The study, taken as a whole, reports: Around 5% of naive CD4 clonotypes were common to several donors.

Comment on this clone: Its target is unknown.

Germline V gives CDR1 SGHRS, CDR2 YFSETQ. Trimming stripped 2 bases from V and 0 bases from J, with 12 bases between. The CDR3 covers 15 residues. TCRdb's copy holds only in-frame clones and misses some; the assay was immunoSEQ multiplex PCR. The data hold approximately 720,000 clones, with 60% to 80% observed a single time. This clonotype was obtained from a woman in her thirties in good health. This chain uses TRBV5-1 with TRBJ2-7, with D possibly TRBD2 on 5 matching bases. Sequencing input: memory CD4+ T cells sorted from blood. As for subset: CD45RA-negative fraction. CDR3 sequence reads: CASSFDGGSSYEQYF. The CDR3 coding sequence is TGCGCCAGCAGCTTTGATGGAGGAAGCTCCTACGAGCAGTACTTC.